The rows below give T cell receptor beta chains drawn from one sample of a study of cytomegalovirus exposure and HLA in healthy donors. TCRdb's table, derived via immunoSEQ multiplex PCR, lists solely in-frame clones and lacks some. Of approximately 60,000 clones in the sample, 90% were seen once. The sample comprised PBMCs. These receptors were taken from a young man in good health and CMV-seronegative. The CDR3 runs from the conserved cysteine through the conserved F or W. A D gene is named only where the DNA matches it firmly. The size field is filled for only some rows; it gives once, few, many or a size class.

TRBJ1-1,.,12,TRBV2,.,CASSRQNTEAFF,TGTGCCAGCAGTCGACAAAACACTGAAGCTTTCTTT
TRBJ2-3,.,12,TRBV6-1,.,CASRRGTDTQYF,TGTGCCAGCAGACGGGGAACAGATACGCAGTATTTT
TRBJ2-1,.,16,TRBV10-3,.,CAISDLFRGRGNEQFF,TGTGCCATCAGTGATTTATTTCGGGGGAGAGGCAATGAGCAGTTCTTC
TRBJ2-7,.,13,TRBV2,TRBD1,CASTSRTGLPSVF,TGTGCCAGCACCTCTAGGACAGGCCTCCCCAGTGTCTTC
TRBJ1-4,once,14,TRBV2,.,CASSVGGQNEKLFF,TGTGCCAGCAGTGTTGGCGGACAGAATGAAAAACTGTTTTTT
TRBJ1-5,.,16,TRBV5-1,.,CASSLDGHLSNQPQHF,TGCGCCAGCAGCTTGGATGGACATCTTAGCAATCAGCCCCAGCATTTT
TRBJ2-1,.,16,TRBV19,TRBD2,CASSPQGLVVPNEQFF,TGTGCCAGTAGTCCCCAGGGACTAGTTGTCCCTAATGAGCAGTTCTTC
TRBJ2-7,.,15,TRBV28,.,CASSSVKTRNYEQYF,TGTGCCAGCAGTTCGGTCAAGACAAGAAACTACGAGCAGTACTTC
TRBJ1-1,.,13,TRBV7-7,.,CASSPTGSTEAFF,TGTGCTAGCAGCCCTACGGGGAGCACTGAAGCTTTCTTT
TRBJ1-5,few,14,TRBV29-1,.,CSVAGGGGNQPQHF,TGCAGCGTTGCAGGAGGCGGGGGCAATCAGCCCCAGCATTTT
TRBJ2-2,.,17,TRBV19,TRBD1,CASSTTRGIPNTGELFF,TGTGCCAGTAGTACGACCAGGGGGATCCCGAACACCGGGGAGCTGTTTTTT
TRBJ2-7,.,15,TRBV6-5,TRBD2,CASSAGLAVSYEQYF,TGTGCCAGCAGTGCAGGACTAGCGGTATCCTACGAGCAGTACTTC
TRBJ2-3,few,12,TRBV14,.,CASKRGTDTQYF,TGTGCCAGCAAACGGGGAACTGATACGCAGTATTTT
TRBJ1-3,once,16,TRBV28,TRBD1,CASSRPGTGISNTIYF,TGTGCCAGCAGTCGCCCCGGGACAGGGATTTCAAACACCATATATTTT
TRBJ1-3,.,15,TRBV9,TRBD1,CASSVDRGNGNTIYF,TGTGCCAGCAGCGTAGACAGGGGAAATGGAAACACCATATATTTT
TRBJ2-7,.,18,TRBV28,TRBD1,CASSYYIELGDRVNEQYF,TGTGCCAGCAGTTATTATATCGAACTTGGGGACAGGGTCAACGAGCAGTACTTC
TRBJ2-5,.,15,TRBV7-9,.,CASSSRGQLQETQYF,TGTGCCAGCAGCTCGCGGGGACAGCTCCAAGAGACCCAGTACTTC